This T cell receptor beta chain was profiled in a study of vaccination and CD4 T cells after COVID-19. As for the study in general: Post-COVID specimens were obtained a median about 100 days after diagnosis (range 35 to 161). Study conclusions and caveats: The median number of SARS-CoV-2-reactive clonotypes increased from approximately 21 to 40, a change that did not reach significance.

This CDR3 contains 15 residues. Trimming took 5 bases from V and 0 from J; bases not matched to a gene: 4. Germline V gene sequence: CDR1 SGHVS, CDR2 FNYEAQ. At the Johns Hopkins FTIC core, DNA taken from cultured CD4+ T cells was sequenced by way of the Oncomine TCR Beta short-read assay. Cultured CD4+ T cells were the source of extracted genomic DNA. One entry per CDR3 protein results from TCRdb running MiXCR on the PCR reads. This sample has about 5,600 distinct CDR3 sequences, with about 45% found just once. The table lists this clonotype with a few counts. The antigen remains undetermined. Treatment indicated: roughly 10-day PBMC culture with coronavirus spike peptide pools or control peptides (ViraFEST assay). From the unexposed donor, CD4+ T cells were collected ahead of the COVID-19 pandemic (2011-2018). ViraFEST sequenced TCRs after peptide-pool expansion of antigen-specific T cells.

Sample: CD4+ T cells from blood, cultured in vitro. This TCR came from a human donor in good health. The chain employs TRBV7-6 and TRBJ1-5; 7 nucleotides align to TRBD1. The CDR3 sequence is CASSPGTASNQPQHF. CDR3 DNA sequence: TGTGCCAGCAGCCCGGGGACAGCTAGCAATCAGCCCCAGCATTTT.